These T cell receptor beta chains were read from a single sample in a study of blood T cell repertoires in COVID-19. Sequencing used immunoSEQ multiplex PCR; TCRdb keeps in-frame clones, though not all of them. The sample has roughly 100,000 clones, around 83% seen once; the top ten hold 2.5% to 3.5%. Sequencing was done on a sample of peripheral blood. These receptors were collected from a woman of 80 years or more with active or convalescent COVID-19. Both conserved end residues are part of each CDR3. D genes are given only for firm matches. Clone size, where shown, is once, few, many, or a class for clones that have expanded.

clone size | CDR3 length | D gene | J gene | V gene | CDR3 protein | CDR3 DNA
- | 14 | - | TRBJ1-1 | TRBV6-5 | CASSSPTPNTEAFF | TGTGCCAGCAGTTCCCCGACACCTAACACTGAAGCTTTCTTT
- | 13 | - | TRBJ1-2 | TRBV19 | CASSLGAAPRYTF | TGTGCCAGTAGTTTAGGGGCCGCTCCTCGCTACACCTTC
- | 14 | - | TRBJ1-1 | TRBV5-8 | CASSLGPGGAEAFF | TGTGCCAGCAGCTTGGGTCCGGGGGGAGCTGAAGCTTTCTTT
- | 16 | - | TRBJ1-1 | TRBV6-1 | CASSGYRVGMNTEAFF | TGTGCCAGCAGTGGTTACAGGGTGGGGATGAACACTGAAGCTTTCTTT
- | 16 | - | TRBJ1-2 | TRBV5-8 | CASSLAYLSINYGYTF | TGTGCCAGCAGCTTGGCCTATTTAAGTATAAACTATGGCTACACCTTC
- | 15 | - | TRBJ1-5 | TRBV9 | CASSVGGGLHEPQHF | TGTGCCAGCAGCGTAGGTGGAGGGCTCCACGAGCCCCAGCATTTT
few | 13 | TRBD1 | TRBJ1-2 | TRBV19 | CASNRQGDYGYTF | TGTGCCAGTAATCGACAGGGAGACTATGGCTACACCTTC
once | 13 | - | TRBJ2-1 | TRBV9 | CASSATSRNEQFF | TGTGCCAGCAGCGCGACCTCTAGGAATGAGCAGTTCTTC
- | 11 | - | TRBJ1-2 | TRBV30 | CAWMVRNGYTF | TGTGCCTGGATGGTCAGGAATGGCTACACCTTC
- | 15 | TRBD2 | TRBJ2-4 | TRBV2 | CATTGTKIAKNIQYF | TGTGCTACCACCGGGACTAAAATAGCCAAAAACATTCAGTACTTC
- | 17 | TRBD1 | TRBJ1-5 | TRBV28 | CASSSNPRDRKNQPQHF | TGTGCCAGCAGTTCAAACCCCCGGGACAGGAAAAATCAGCCCCAGCATTTT
- | 12 | - | TRBJ2-5 | TRBV19 | CASSQGGETQYF | TGTGCCAGCAGTCAGGGGGGAGAGACCCAGTACTTC
- | 11 | - | TRBJ2-5 | TRBV27 | CASSSRETQYF | TGTGCCAGCAGTTCCAGGGAGACCCAGTACTTC
- | 14 | TRBD1 | TRBJ1-2 | TRBV28 | CASSWTGGNYGYTF | TGTGCCAGCAGTTGGACAGGGGGTAACTATGGCTACACCTTC
few | 13 | TRBD2 | TRBJ2-1 | TRBV7-3 | CASSSGTTYEQFF | TGTGCCAGCAGCTCCGGGACTACCTATGAGCAGTTCTTC
- | 13 | - | TRBJ1-2 | TRBV11-2 | CASSSGQAYGYTF | TGTGCCAGCAGCTCGGGACAAGCCTATGGCTACACCTTC
- | 12 | - | TRBJ2-4 | TRBV6-5 | CATLIAKNIQYF | TGTGCCACCCTAATAGCCAAAAACATTCAGTACTTC
- | 13 | - | TRBJ1-2 | TRBV5-8 | CASSLAGNYGYTF | TGTGCCAGCAGCTTGGCAGGGAACTATGGCTACACCTTC
- | 14 | TRBD1 | TRBJ1-6 | TRBV29-1 | CSVAWDRETSPLHF | TGCAGCGTTGCCTGGGACAGGGAAACGTCACCCCTCCACTTT
few | 15 | - | TRBJ1-1 | TRBV5-8 | CASSFQGYMNTEAFF | TGTGCCAGCAGCTTTCAGGGATATATGAACACTGAAGCTTTCTTT
- | 16 | TRBD2 | TRBJ2-1 | TRBV14 | CASSQDRGLAYNEQFF | TGTGCCAGCAGCCAAGATCGCGGACTAGCCTACAATGAGCAGTTCTTC
- | 14 | - | TRBJ1-1 | TRBV9 | CASSPQGGDTEAFF | TGTGCCAGCAGCCCCCAAGGGGGTGACACTGAAGCTTTCTTT
once | 12 | - | TRBJ2-2 | TRBV9 | CASSAFGRELFF | TGTGCCAGCAGCGCGTTCGGGAGGGAGCTGTTTTTT
- | 15 | TRBD2 | TRBJ2-2 | TRBV4-1 | CASSQGLAGPGELFF | TGCGCCAGCAGCCAGGGACTAGCGGGACCCGGGGAGCTGTTTTTT
- | 13 | TRBD1 | TRBJ2-7 | TRBV9 | CASSTGTGYAQYF | TGTGCCAGCAGCACGGGGACAGGGTACGCGCAGTACTTC
- | 14 | - | TRBJ2-7 | TRBV10-3 | CAISNLRDTYEQYF | TGTGCCATCTCTAATCTCCGGGACACCTACGAGCAGTACTTC
- | 16 | TRBD1 | TRBJ2-2 | TRBV7-6 | CASSPPGQGIAGELFF | TGTGCCAGCAGCCCCCCAGGACAGGGGATAGCCGGGGAGCTGTTTTTT
- | 18 | TRBD2 | TRBJ2-3 | TRBV11-3 | CASSLVWRGGSSTDTQYF | TGTGCCAGCAGCTTAGTATGGCGGGGGGGATCTAGCACAGATACGCAGTATTTT
- | 12 | - | TRBJ1-2 | TRBV5-6 | CASSEIHRGYTF | TGTGCCAGCAGCGAGATACACAGGGGCTACACCTTC
- | 15 | - | TRBJ2-1 | TRBV24-1 | CATSDFRGITGEQFF | TGTGCCACCAGTGATTTTCGGGGGATTACGGGTGAGCAGTTCTTC
- | 15 | - | TRBJ1-4 | TRBV3-1/TRBV3-2 | CASSQGRARNEKLFF | TGTGCCAGCAGCCAAGGGCGGGCCCGTAATGAAAAACTGTTTTTT
- | 14 | - | TRBJ1-3 | TRBV2 | CATRQRSSGNTIYF | TGTGCCACTAGACAGAGGAGCTCTGGAAACACCATATATTTT
- | 13 | - | TRBJ1-4 | TRBV7-7 | CASSNHPEGKLFF | TGTGCTAGCAGCAACCACCCAGAGGGAAAACTGTTTTTT
- | 11 | - | TRBJ2-7 | TRBV10-3 | CAIRQGYEQYF | TGTGCCATCAGACAGGGCTACGAGCAGTACTTC
- | 14 | TRBD1 | TRBJ1-2 | TRBV28 | CASIRPRDSYGYTF | TGTGCCAGCATAAGGCCCCGGGACAGCTATGGCTACACCTTC
- | 13 | - | TRBJ1-1 | TRBV29-1 | CSVSRELGTEAFF | TGCAGCGTTTCGAGGGAATTAGGCACTGAAGCTTTCTTT
- | 15 | TRBD1 | TRBJ1-4 | TRBV5-4 | CASSSRQGNNEKLFF | TGTGCCAGCAGCTCCCGACAGGGGAATAATGAAAAACTGTTTTTT
- | 16 | TRBD1 | TRBJ1-1 | TRBV6-6 | CASSYENRGQNTEAFF | TGTGCCAGCAGTTACGAGAACAGGGGTCAGAACACTGAAGCTTTCTTT
- | 14 | - | TRBJ1-3 | TRBV5-1 | CASSPGGDGNTIYF | TGCGCCAGCAGCCCTGGGGGGGATGGAAACACCATATATTTT
once | 16 | TRBD1 | TRBJ1-2 | TRBV19 | CASSIPLGTGHYGYTF | TGTGCCAGTAGTATACCCCTCGGGACAGGGCACTATGGCTACACCTTC
- | 16 | TRBD1 | TRBJ1-3 | TRBV9 | CASSADTGGTGNTIYF | TGTGCCAGCAGCGCCGACACAGGGGGCACCGGAAACACCATATATTTT